The 15 T cell receptor beta chains below all came from one sample that was sequenced in a study of human T cells and chemical hapten exposure. Time point described: patch test 2, 6 weeks after DPC sensitization. Treatment denoted: therapeutic diphenylcyclopropenone sensitization with weekly scalp DPC. TCRdb independently ran MiXCR on the RACE reads; one entry per CDR3 protein. Seen here are about 96,000 distinct CDR3 sequences, about 9.6% observed once, and the top ten hold approximately 2.2%. The sequencing here drew on whole blood, taken in connection with sensitization to the hapten diphenylcyclopropenone (DPC). Receptors originate from a woman in her thirties or forties with alopecia areata. Some clones in this sample may be carry-over from other donors' samples.

This clonotype was counted ten times or more. J is TRBJ2-1 and V is TRBV20-1, with D unclear. The V gene's germline CDR1 is DFQATT and CDR2 SNEGSKA (reference sequence). V lost 2 bases and J lost 7, with 6 bases in between. The CDR3 runs 11 residues. The CDR3 spells CSARQRNEQFF. CDR3 DNA: TGCAGTGCTAGACAAAGGAATGAGCAGTTCTTC.

V usage is TRBV9 and J usage is TRBJ2-1, with D perhaps being TRBD1 or TRBD2 (6 bases each). The ends were cut back, 0 bases at V and 0 bases at J, with 13 bases in the middle. CDR1 SGDLS and CDR2 YYNGEE come from the germline V gene. This CDR3 comprises 17 residues. The CDR3 reads CASSVDGGPYSYNEQFF. CDR3 nucleotide sequence: TGTGCCAGCAGCGTAGATGGGGGGCCTTACTCCTACAATGAGCAGTTCTTC.

As DNA, the CDR3 is TGTGCCAGCAGCGAAAGACTAGCGGGGATGTACGAGCAGTACTTC. Translation: CASSERLAGMYEQYF. The V call is TRBV7-2, the J call TRBJ2-7; 11 nucleotides match TRBD2. V dropped 5 bases and J dropped 4; count of bases not matched to a gene: 7. This CDR3 contains 15 residues. Per the germline V gene, CDR1 is SGHTA and CDR2 is FQGNSA.

Many counts were recorded for this clonotype. The chain carries TRBV20-1 and TRBJ2-7; D unclear. This CDR3 is built from 11 residues. Germline V CDR1 and CDR2: DFQATT, SNEGSKA (reference sequence). Trimming pared 6 bases from V and 2 bases from J, leaving 8 bases between. The CDR3 here is CSAGVTYEQYF. The CDR3 nucleotides read TGCAGTGCGGGTGTCACCTACGAGCAGTACTTC.

The rearrangement joins TRBV9 to TRBJ2-1, with D perhaps TRBD1 or TRBD2 (5 bases each). The germline CDR1 and CDR2 sequences are SGDLS and YYNGEE. The CDR3 runs to 16 residues. V dropped 0 bases and J dropped 6 bases, with 16 bases sitting between them. The CDR3: CASSVVAWDRGNEQFF. The CDR3 DNA follows: TGTGCCAGCAGCGTAGTTGCCTGGGACCGGGGCAATGAGCAGTTCTTC.

This clonotype was observed a few times. The gene calls are TRBV27 and TRBJ2-2; 9 bases match TRBD2. This CDR3 region has 16 residues. Trimming removed 7 bases from V and 4 bases from J; junction bases left unmatched: 10. Germline CDR1 and CDR2: MNHEY and SMNVEV (reference sequence). In DNA form, the CDR3 reads TGTGCCAGCACCCGCCTGGCGGGAGGGCCCACCGGGGAGCTGTTTTTT. Amino acids: CASTRLAGGPTGELFF.

This clonotype occurred a few times. The V gene is TRBV6-1, the J gene TRBJ2-7, with D hard to call. Trimming took 11 bases from V and 6 from J, leaving 20 bases between them. Germline assignment: CDR1 MNHNS and CDR2 SASEGT. CDR3 length: 13 residues. CDR3 loop: CAGSGVANGEQYF. CDR3 nucleotides: TGTGCCGGCTCTGGAGTGGCGAATGGCGAGCAGTACTTC.

This clonotype was seen many times. The chain has TRBV7-3 and TRBJ1-5, with 7 bases aligning to TRBD1. The CDR3 is 18 amino acids. CDR1 SGHTA and CDR2 FQGTGA come from the germline V gene. Trimming removed 1 base from V and 3 bases from J; junction bases left unmatched: 12. The CDR3 region has the DNA TGTGCCAGCAGCTTAAACCTCCTCACAGGGGCCCTCAATCAGCCCCAGCATTTT. This gives the protein CASSLNLLTGALNQPQHF.

This clonotype was detected only a few times. At one of its ends the junction is not consistent with the germline gene, which may arise from a read error. CDR3 residues: CASSYPLTGNPEAFF. The CDR3 bases are TGTGCCAGCAGTTACCCCCTAACAGGGAACCCTGAAGCTTTCTTT. The V and J genes are TRBV6-2 or TRBV6-3 and TRBJ1-1, with D perhaps matching TRBD1 (6 bases). CDR3 size: 15 residues. Germline values: CDR1 MNHEY, CDR2 SVGEGT.

The chain couples TRBV21-1 to TRBJ1-2; TRBD1 is the table's D call, not checked against the DNA. TRBV21-1 is designated a pseudogene. The CDR3 is 13 amino acids. The CDR3 nucleotides are TGTGCCAGCAGAACGACAGGCTGCTATGGCTACACCTTC. As protein: CASRTTGCYGYTF.

This clonotype was seen at least ten times. The chain is built from TRBV28 and TRBJ1-6, with D possibly being TRBD1 (5 bases). Trimming shortened V by 6 bases and J by 6 bases, and 12 bases separated the two germline ends. Germline V gene data show CDR1 as MDHEN and CDR2 as SYDVKM. The length of the CDR3 is 14 residues. This CDR3 reads CASRLGTTNSPLHF. The CDR3 region has the DNA TGTGCCAGCAGACTCGGGACGACTAATTCACCCCTCCACTTT.

This clonotype came up a few times. The chain uses TRBV5-1 and TRBJ1-2; a possible D gene is TRBD1 (5 bases). In germline, CDR1 is SGHRS, CDR2 YFSETQ. This CDR3 region has 20 residues. Between the trimmed V and J ends, which lost 3 bases and 4 bases, there was a span of 31 bases. The CDR3 DNA reads TGCGCCAGCAGCTCTCCCCCGGGGGGGAGCACCCAAACAGCGCCCTATGGCTACACCTTC. Its translation is CASSSPPGGSTQTAPYGYTF.

DNA of the CDR3: TGTGCCAGCAGCTTTTGGACAGGGACCGGGGAGCTGTTTTTT. Its protein product is CASSFWTGTGELFF. The chain recombines TRBV11-2 with TRBJ2-2, with 8 bases lining up with TRBD1. This CDR3 comprises 14 residues. Looked up from germline, CDR1 is SGHAT and CDR2 is FQNNGV. The ends lost 3 bases at V and 5 bases at J; junction bases unmatched: 2.

This clonotype was counted at least ten times. The rearrangement joins TRBV9 to TRBJ2-5; 7 bases match TRBD2. CDR1 is SGDLS and CDR2 is YYNGEE in the germline V gene. Trimming cost V 0 bases and J 0 bases; bases outside gene matches: 2. This CDR3 contains 15 residues. CDR3 DNA: TGTGCCAGCAGCGTAGCTAGCGGATACCAAGAGACCCAGTACTTC. Translating gives CASSVASGYQETQYF.

The chain combines TRBV6-2 or TRBV6-3 with TRBJ2-1; 14 nucleotides line up with TRBD2. Per the germline V gene, CDR1 is MNHEY and CDR2 is SVGEGT. This CDR3 has 16 residues. With 4 bases clipped from V and 9 bases from J, the junction kept 8 bases outside the gene matches. The CDR3 region has the DNA TGTGCCAGCAGTTCGCGACTAGCGGGAGGGGGTGGTGAGCAGTTCTTC. Encoded protein: CASSSRLAGGGGEQFF.